This passage covers 15 T cell receptor beta chains from one sample sequenced in a study of T cell clonotyping in hematopoietic cell transplantation. TCRdb's table, derived via immunoSEQ multiplex PCR, lists solely in-frame clones and lacks some. The top ten hold around 8% of the sample, which has about 18,000 clones, roughly 88% seen once. Described time point: recipient sample about 28 days before transplant, after cytoreduction. Sequencing was performed on peripheral blood mononuclear cells, taken before stem cell transplant. The receptors were gathered from a man aged 45-65 years with acute myeloid leukemia. Some clones in this sample may be carry-over from other donors' samples.

This clone was counted a few times. The V call is TRBV14, the J call TRBJ2-2, with D possibly called TRBD1 or TRBD2 (5 bases each). The CDR3 sequence is 17 residues long. CDR1 is SGHDN, CDR2 FVKESK, per germline. Trimming took 4 bases from V and 5 from J, leaving 20 bases between them. Written as DNA, the CDR3 is TGTGCCAGCAGCCTCGGGACGGCCCTTACCGGTACCGGGGAGCTGTTTTTT. This translates into CASSLGTALTGTGELFF.

The chain is built from TRBV27 and TRBJ2-2; a weak D match, TRBD1 (5 bases). Germline CDR1 reads MNHEY; CDR2 reads SMNVEV (reference sequence). There are 14 residues in the CDR3. Trimming took 5 bases from V and 2 from J, leaving 9 bases between them. CDR3 in amino acids: CASSLQENTGELFF. The CDR3 region has the DNA TGTGCCAGCAGTCTACAGGAAAACACCGGGGAGCTGTTTTTT.

This chain uses TRBV11-2 with TRBJ1-1; 10 bases are a match to TRBD1. J was trimmed by 6 bases and V by 6 bases; bases with no gene match: 7. This CDR3 region has 14 residues. CDR1 SGHAT and CDR2 FQNNGV come from the germline V gene. The DNA of the CDR3 is TGTGCCAGCAGTCGGACAGGGGGTAAACCTGAAGCTTTCTTT. This encodes CASSRTGGKPEAFF. Full variable domain (missing parts from reference TRBV11-2 and TRBJ1-1): EAGVAQSPRYKIIEKRQSVAFWCNPISGHATLYWYQQILGQGPKLLIQFQNNGVVDDSQLPKDRFSAERLKGVDSTLKIQPAKLEDSAVYLCASSRTGGKPEAFFGQGTRLTVV.

V gene TRBV7-2 combines with J gene TRBJ1-5; D not resolved. Deletions cut 10 bases from V and 0 bases from J, with 7 bases between. The germline gives CDR1 SGHTA, CDR2 FQGNSA. This CDR3 is built from 12 residues. The CDR3 nucleotides read TGTGCCACCGGGAATAGCAATCAGCCCCAGCATTTT. Protein product: CATGNSNQPQHF.

The chain employs TRBV6-6 and TRBJ1-5; TRBD1 is a possible D gene (5 bases). The CDR3 has 14 amino acids. The V and J ends lost 6 bases and 7 bases respectively, with 16 bases between them. The germline CDR1 and CDR2 sequences are MNHNY and SVGAGI (reference sequence). This CDR3 is CASSPRGSQQPQHF. CDR3 bases: TGTGCCAGCAGCCCCCGGGGGTCCCAACAGCCCCAGCATTTT.

The gene calls are TRBV30 and TRBJ1-1; D gene uncertain. This CDR3 is 12 amino acids long. Germline V lookup: CDR1 GTSNPN, CDR2 SVGIG (reference sequence). V dropped 2 bases and J dropped 6 bases, with 10 bases sitting between them. The CDR3 here is CAWSYRHPEAFF. The DNA of the CDR3 is TGTGCCTGGAGTTATAGACATCCTGAAGCTTTCTTT.

This clone was recorded once. The chain joins TRBV2 to TRBJ2-1; 8 bases align to TRBD2. This CDR3 has 15 residues. The V gene's germline CDR1 is SNHLY and CDR2 FYNNEI. Trimming cost V 7 bases and J 2 bases; bases outside gene matches: 7. The CDR3 bases are TGTGCCAGCACTCCCCAGCGGGGGCCCTACAATGAGCAGTTCTTC. Amino acids: CASTPQRGPYNEQFF.

The CDR3 region is CASSFPTGGEGWFAGELFF. CDR3 sequence (DNA): TGTGCCAGCAGTTTCCCGACAGGGGGCGAAGGATGGTTCGCCGGGGAGCTGTTTTTT. V usage is TRBV28 and J usage is TRBJ2-2; 10 bases agree with TRBD1. This CDR3 comprises 19 residues. V lost 3 bases to trimming and J lost 6 bases; unmatched junction nucleotides: 16. Germline CDR1 MDHEN, CDR2 SYDVKM. Complete variable domain (other parts from reference TRBV28 and TRBJ2-2): DVKVTQSSRYLVKRTGEKVFLECVQDMDHENMFWYRQDPGLGLRLIYFSYDVKMKEKGDIPEGYSVSREKKERFSLILESASTNQTSMYLCASSFPTGGEGWFAGELFFGEGSRLTVL.

The chain uses TRBV2 and TRBJ2-1; tentatively, D is TRBD2 (6 bases). The CDR3 sequence is 11 residues long. CDR1 and CDR2 from the germline V gene are SNHLY and FYNNEI. Trimming left V 6 bases short and J 8 bases short, with 8 bases between. The CDR3: CASSQRDEQFF. CDR3 nucleotides: TGTGCCAGCAGCCAGCGGGATGAGCAGTTCTTC.

There are a few counts of this clone. One end of the junction fails to match germline, which may point to a read error. The CDR3 bases are TGTGCCAGCAGCTTAGTCCCGACTAGCGGGGCTAACTTC. Amino acids: CASSLVPTSGANF. The chain recombines TRBV7-9 with TRBJ2-5; 11 positions match TRBD2. The CDR3 sequence is 13 residues long. Germline V gives CDR1 SEHNR, CDR2 FQNEAQ (reference sequence).

This sequence joins TRBV14 and TRBJ1-1, with D maybe TRBD1 (5 bases). The CDR3 has 15 amino acids. CDR1 SGHDN and CDR2 FVKESK come from the germline V gene. V was trimmed by 4 bases and J by 5 bases, leaving 17 bases between them. In nucleotides, the CDR3 is TGTGCCAGCAGCCGGGCCCGACTGGGGGGGACTGAAGCTTTCTTT. It codes for CASSRARLGGTEAFF.

The chain is built from TRBV7-2 and TRBJ2-3; maybe TRBD2 (6 bases). Germline CDR1 SGHTA, CDR2 FQGNSA. V lost 5 bases and J 0 bases, leaving 18 bases between the germline ends. The CDR3 runs to 17 residues. CDR3 nucleotide sequence: TGTGCCAGCAGCCCCGAGGGAGTAGCGGCTAGCACAGATACGCAGTATTTT. Protein product: CASSPEGVAASTDTQYF.

The chain recombines TRBV10-2 with TRBJ2-7, with TRBD1 identical over 7 bases. The V gene's germline CDR1 is WSHSY and CDR2 SAAADI. The CDR3 is 14 residues long. The V segment lost 3 bases and the J segment 1 base; nucleotides outside the gene matches: 3. The CDR3 region is CASSEWDSSYEQYF. The CDR3 DNA sequence: TGCGCCAGCAGTGAATGGGACAGTTCCTACGAGCAGTACTTC.

The J gene is TRBJ1-6, the V gene TRBV18, with 9 positions matching TRBD1. The V gene's germline CDR1 is KGHSH and CDR2 LQKENI. V lost 7 bases, J lost 7 bases, and 5 bases stayed unmatched. The CDR3 contains 14 residues. CDR3 sequence (DNA): TGTGCCAGCTTTTCCGGACAGGGGAATTCACCCCTCCACTTT. It yields the protein CASFSGQGNSPLHF.

CDR3 residues: CASSYSDLNTIYF. In DNA form, the CDR3 reads TGTGCCAGCAGTTACTCGGATCTAAACACCATATATTTT. J is TRBJ1-3 and V is TRBV6-5; D not resolved. Between the trimmed V and J ends, which lost 0 bases and 6 bases, there was a span of 6 bases. In germline, CDR1 is MNHEY, CDR2 SVGAGI. This CDR3 is built from 13 residues.